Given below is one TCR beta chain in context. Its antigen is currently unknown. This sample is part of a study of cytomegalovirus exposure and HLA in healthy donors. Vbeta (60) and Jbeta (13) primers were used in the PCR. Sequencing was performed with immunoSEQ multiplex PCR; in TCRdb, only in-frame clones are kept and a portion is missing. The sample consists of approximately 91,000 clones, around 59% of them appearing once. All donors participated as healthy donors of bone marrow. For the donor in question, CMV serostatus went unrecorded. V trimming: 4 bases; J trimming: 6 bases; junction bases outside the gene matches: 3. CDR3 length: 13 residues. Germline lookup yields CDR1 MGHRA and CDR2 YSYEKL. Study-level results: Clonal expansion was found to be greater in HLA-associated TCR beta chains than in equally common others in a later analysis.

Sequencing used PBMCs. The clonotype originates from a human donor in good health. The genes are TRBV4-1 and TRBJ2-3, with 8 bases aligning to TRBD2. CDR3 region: CASSLRGGDTQYF. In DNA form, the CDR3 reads TGCGCCAGCAGCCTTCGCGGGGGGGATACGCAGTATTTT.